Ten or more counts support the clone carrying this TCR beta chain. 5'RACE template switching generated TCR cDNA, adding a universal primer site and UMIs. TCRdb processed the 5' RACE reads anew with MiXCR; each CDR3 protein has one entry. The data hold approximately 32,000 distinct CDR3 sequences, with about 11% observed a single time. This sample was taken from a study of T cells after yellow fever vaccination. Study results and limitations: Reappearing after the booster were most of the clones from primary vaccination (roughly 96% CD4, approximately 86% CD8). Almost all vaccine-responding clonotypes went undetected in sorted memory subsets on day 0.

The germline V gene encodes CDR1 LGHDT and CDR2 YNNKEL (reference sequence). The CDR3 covers 15 residues. After removal of 1 base from V and 7 bases from J, the junction contained 9 bases not matched to a gene. The chain recombines TRBV3-1 with TRBJ2-7; TRBD1 aligns across 8 bases. The source is a man aged 18 to 29 who received the YFV17D yellow fever vaccine. Sample: PBMCs, either bulk or a sorted T-cell subset (CD4+, CD8+, memory, or dextramer-sorted; not recorded which), taken less than 16 days after the first yellow fever vaccination. In DNA, the CDR3 is TGTGCCAGCAGCCAAGGCGCGACAGGGGCATGGGAGCAGTACTTC. This sequence encodes CASSQGATGAWEQYF.